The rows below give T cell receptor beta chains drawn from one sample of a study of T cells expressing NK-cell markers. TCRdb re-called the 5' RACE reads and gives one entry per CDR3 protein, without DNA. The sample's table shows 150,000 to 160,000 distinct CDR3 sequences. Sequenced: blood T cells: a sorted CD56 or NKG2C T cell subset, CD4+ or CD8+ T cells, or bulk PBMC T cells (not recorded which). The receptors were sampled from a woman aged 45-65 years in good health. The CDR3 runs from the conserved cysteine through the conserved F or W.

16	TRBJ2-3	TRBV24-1	CATSDLYRGQKVQQYF
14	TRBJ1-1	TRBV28	CASSPTGTVTEAFF
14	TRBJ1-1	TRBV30	CACSAGIKNTEAFF
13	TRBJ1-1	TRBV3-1	CASSQDLGQGAFF
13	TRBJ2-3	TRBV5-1	CASSLGNQDTQYF
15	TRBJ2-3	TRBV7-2	CASSTRPYSTDTQYF
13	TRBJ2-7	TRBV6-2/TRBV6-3	CASSYSLAYEQYF
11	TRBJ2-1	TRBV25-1	CASREGVEQFF
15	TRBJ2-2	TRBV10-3	CAISEVIANTGELFF
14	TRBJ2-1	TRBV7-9	CASGQTGSYNEQFF
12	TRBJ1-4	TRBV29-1	CSILGGSEKLFF
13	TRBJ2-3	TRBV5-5	CASSDAYTDTQYF
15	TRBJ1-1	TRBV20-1	CSARDIQGSDTEAFF
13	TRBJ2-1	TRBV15	CATSDSSSTEQFF
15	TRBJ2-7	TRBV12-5	CASGLAGGLTYEQYF
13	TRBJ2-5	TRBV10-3	CAISPGEQETQYF
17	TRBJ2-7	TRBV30	CAWRDPYSGDFAYEQYF
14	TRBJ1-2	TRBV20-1	CSARDVDRGVGYTF
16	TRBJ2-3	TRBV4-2	CASSAGPNLFSDTQYF
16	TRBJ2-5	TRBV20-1	CSARVPIAGGEETQYF
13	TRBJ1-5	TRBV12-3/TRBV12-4	CASSLSRGQPQHF
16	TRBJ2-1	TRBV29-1	CSVEDPRTGVDNEQFF
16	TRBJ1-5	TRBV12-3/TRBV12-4	CASSPGTEDRNQPQHF
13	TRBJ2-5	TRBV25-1	CASSGVEEETQYF
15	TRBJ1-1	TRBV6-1	CASSYSGQKNTEAFF
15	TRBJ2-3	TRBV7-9	CASSLVADLTDTQYF
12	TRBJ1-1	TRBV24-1	CATSDPGQEAFF
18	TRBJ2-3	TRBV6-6	CASTRTSGAHTSTDTQYF
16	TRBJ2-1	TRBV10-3	CAIKEGGRAPINEQFF
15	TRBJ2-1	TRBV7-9	CASSLAGQGQNEQFF
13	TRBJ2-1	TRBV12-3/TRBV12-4	CASKDPGWDEQFF
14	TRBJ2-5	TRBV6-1	CASKILAVRETQYF
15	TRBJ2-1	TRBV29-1	CSAQEFGAFYNEQFF
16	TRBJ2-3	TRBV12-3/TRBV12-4	CASSLRLAGLPDTQYF
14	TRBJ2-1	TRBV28	CASSLAGVRGEQFF
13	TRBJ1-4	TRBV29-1	CSVEQDYNEKLFF
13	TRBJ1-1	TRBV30	CAWQGLRNTEAFF
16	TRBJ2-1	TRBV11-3	CASSLVGAGGDNEQFF
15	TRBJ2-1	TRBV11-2	CASSTKTSGSNEQFF
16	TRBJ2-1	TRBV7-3	CASSLIPSGSYNEQFF
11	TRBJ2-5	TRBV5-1	CASSLGPREYF
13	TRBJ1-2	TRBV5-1	CASSLDRSYGYTF
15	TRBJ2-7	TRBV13	CASSFSGLAAYEQYF
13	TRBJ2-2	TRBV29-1	CSATERGPGELFF